The 29 T cell receptor beta chains below all came from one sample that was sequenced in a study of regulatory and conventional T cells in breast cancer. TCRdb re-analysed the PCR reads in MiXCR, keeping a single row per CDR3 protein. Of around 15,000 distinct CDR3 sequences listed, about 31% were seen once; the top ten hold 1.5% to 2%. Sequencing used conventional T cells from blood. The receptors were gathered from a female donor in good health.

With respect to this clonotype: The CDR3 does not end in the conserved phenylalanine or tryptophan, so this is likely a read error. This chain links TRBV7-9 with TRBJ1-1, with 8 bases lining up with TRBD1. Germline-derived CDR1 and CDR2 are SEHNR and FQNEAQ (reference sequence). The CDR3 length is 12 residues. V was clipped by 3 bases and J by 11 bases; unmatched bases: 5. The CDR3 DNA is TGTGCCAGCAGCTTTGGACAGGGAAACGCTTTCCTT. Amino acids: CASSFGQGNAFL.

This clonotype occurred a few times. A much larger clone lies a single base off, so this may be a read error. This rearrangement joins TRBV21-1 to TRBJ1-2. TRBV21-1 is annotated as a pseudogene. The CDR3 has 12 residues. The CDR3 DNA reads TGTGCCAGCAGCGAAAATGGGCATGGCTACACCTTC. Its protein is CASSENGHGYTF.

This clonotype is judged medium-sized. The rearrangement joins TRBV7-6 to TRBJ2-1; D is perhaps TRBD1 or TRBD2 (5 bases each). In germline, CDR1 is SGHVS, CDR2 FNYEAQ. V lost 6 bases and J lost 7, with 13 bases in between. This CDR3 region has 13 residues. The CDR3 sequence: CASRLYEGNEQFF. CDR3 bases: TGTGCCAGCAGGCTTTACGAGGGGAATGAGCAGTTCTTC.

Only a few counts were recorded for this clonotype. This sequence joins TRBV6-2 or TRBV6-3 and TRBJ1-2; TRBD1 is a possible D gene (6 bases). This CDR3 is 14 amino acids long. From germline, CDR1 is MNHEY and CDR2 SVGEGT. V lost 5 bases and J 7 bases, leaving 17 bases between the germline ends. The CDR3 here is CASSTLTGARGYTF. Here the CDR3 DNA reads TGTGCCAGCAGTACCCTGACGGGGGCGCGTGGCTACACCTTC.

The gene calls are TRBV7-3 and TRBJ2-3; D tentatively reads TRBD1 or TRBD2 (6 bases each). V lost 4 bases to trimming and J lost 2 bases, with 10 bases between them. CDR1 is SGHTA, CDR2 FQGTGA, per germline. This CDR3 contains 14 residues. CDR3 in amino acids: CASSWGASTDTQYF. DNA for the CDR3: TGTGCCAGCAGCTGGGGGGCCTCCACAGATACGCAGTATTTT. Variable domain in full (rest from reference TRBV7-3 and TRBJ2-3): GAGVSQTPSNKVTEKGKYVELRCDPISGHTALYWYRQSLGQGPEFLIYFQGTGAADDSGLPNDRFFAVRPEGSVSTLKIQRTERGDSAVYLCASSWGASTDTQYFGPGTRLTVL.

This clonotype is deemed medium-sized. The V and J genes are TRBV4-1 and TRBJ2-1, with TRBD2 matching 14 bases. Trimming cost V 5 bases and J 6 bases; bases outside gene matches: 3. The CDR3 length is 15 residues. Looked up from germline, CDR1 is MGHRA and CDR2 is YSYEKL. The CDR3 sequence is CASSEGLAGVNEQFF. CDR3 DNA sequence: TGCGCCAGCAGCGAGGGACTAGCGGGAGTCAATGAGCAGTTCTTC.

With respect to this clonotype: A read error may account for a junction end that differs from germline. V is TRBV3-1 and J is TRBJ2-1; a possible D gene is TRBD2 (6 bases). The CDR3 consists of 13 residues. Germline V gene sequence: CDR1 LGHDT, CDR2 YNNKEL (reference sequence). CDR3 region: CAGSQVDGTCQFF. The DNA for the CDR3 is TGTGCCGGCAGCCAAGTCGACGGGACTTGTCAGTTCTTC.

The genes are TRBV6-5 and TRBJ1-2, with unresolved D. The CDR3 extends over 14 amino acids. Germline values: CDR1 MNHEY, CDR2 SVGAGI. Trimming left V 0 bases short and J 4 bases short, with 9 bases between. CDR3 DNA: TGTGCCAGCAGTTACTCGAACAAAGGCTATGGCTACACCTTC. This encodes CASSYSNKGYGYTF.

This chain links TRBV6-5 with TRBJ2-7, with 10 bases lining up with TRBD2. CDR3 length equals 17 residues. The trim removed 8 bases at V and 7 bases at J, leaving 20 bases unmatched. The germline gives CDR1 MNHEY, CDR2 SVGAGI. This CDR3 is CASGVSSGSPPPREQYF. In nucleotides, the CDR3 is TGTGCCAGCGGGGTGTCTAGCGGGAGTCCTCCTCCGAGGGAGCAGTACTTC.

The rearrangement uses TRBV2 and TRBJ2-1; 7 bases line up with TRBD2. In germline, CDR1 is SNHLY, CDR2 FYNNEI. The CDR3 loop spans 12 amino acids. J lost 14 bases, V lost 6 bases, and 10 bases had no gene match. The CDR3 DNA reads as TGTGCCAGCAGCTTTGCCGGGACTAAGGAGTTCTTC. It encodes CASSFAGTKEFF.

In its sample, this clonotype was seen a few times. V usage is TRBV5-1 and J usage is TRBJ2-5, with D perhaps given as TRBD1 or TRBD2 (5 bases each). Trimming removed 0 bases at V and 1 base at J, with 13 bases between. Germline CDR1 reads SGHRS; CDR2 reads YFSETQ. The CDR3 sequence is 16 residues long. The CDR3 DNA follows: TGCGCCAGCAGCTTGGCGGGGCCCCTACTCCAAGAGACCCAGTACTTC. Translating gives CASSLAGPLLQETQYF.

The chain uses TRBV7-2 and TRBJ2-7, with 7 nucleotides matching TRBD1. Germline lookup yields CDR1 SGHTA and CDR2 FQGNSA. V shed 3 bases and J 1 base; nucleotides not matched to a gene: 3. This CDR3 has 14 residues. The CDR3 reads CASSLDRWSYEQYF. CDR3 in DNA: TGTGCCAGCAGCTTGGACAGGTGGTCCTACGAGCAGTACTTC. Drawing the rest from reference TRBV7-2 and TRBJ2-7, the complete variable domain is GAGVSQSPSNKVTEKGKDVELRCDPISGHTALYWYRQSLGQGLEFLIYFQGNSAPDKSGLPSDRFSAERTGGSVSTLTIQRTQQEDSAVYLCASSLDRWSYEQYFGPGTRLTVT.

This clonotype was found a few times. The chain carries TRBV10-3 and TRBJ2-3, with 7 bases fitting TRBD2. Germline V lookup: CDR1 ENHRY, CDR2 SYGVKD. This CDR3 is built from 17 residues. Trimming at V came to 0 bases and at J to 0 bases, leaving 6 bases not matched to a gene. The CDR3 bases are TGTGCCATCAGTGAGTCGCCTAGCGGATCTAGCACAGATACGCAGTATTTT. It specifies CAISESPSGSSTDTQYF.

This clonotype is classed as medium-sized. The chain has TRBV9 and TRBJ1-1, with D hard to call. Germline CDR1 is SGDLS and CDR2 is YYNGEE. The V end lost 4 bases, the J end lost 5 bases, and 12 bases lay between the germline ends. CDR3 size: 13 residues. Written as DNA, the CDR3 is TGTGCCAGCAGCTCTCCCGGTAGGACTGAAGCTTTCTTT. Protein: CASSSPGRTEAFF.

This clonotype was observed a single time. Lacking the conserved final phenylalanine or tryptophan, this CDR3 likely reflects a read error. The limits of the CDR3 on the DNA are not certain, so only TCRdb's listed CDR3 is given. V is TRBV12-3 or TRBV12-4 and J is TRBJ2-2. The CDR3 numbers 12 amino acids, ends counted. CDR3 residues: CATSKSAGELVS.

This clonotype was seen only a few times. This chain connects TRBV27 to TRBJ2-3; D is possibly TRBD2 (7 bases). From germline, CDR1 is MNHEY and CDR2 SMNVEV (reference sequence). The CDR3 spans 15 residues. V lost 1 base, J lost 1 base, and 9 bases lay in between. CDR3 DNA: TGTGCCAGCAGTTTATGGGGGGGCCGCACAGATACGCAGTATTTT. It specifies CASSLWGGRTDTQYF.

The genes are TRBV12-3 or TRBV12-4 and TRBJ2-7; 7 nucleotides agree with TRBD1. This CDR3 has 15 amino acids. V lost 2 bases to trimming and J lost 7 bases; unmatched junction nucleotides: 11. CDR3 region: CASSLKGGGGSEQYF. For the CDR3, the DNA is TGTGCCAGCAGTTTAAAAGGGGGCGGTGGGTCTGAGCAGTACTTC.

CDR3 region: CASSFGGLSTGELFF. CDR3 nucleotides: TGTGCCAGCAGCTTTGGGGGGCTGAGCACCGGGGAGCTGTTTTTT. V usage is TRBV7-2 and J usage is TRBJ2-2, with D perhaps given as TRBD1 or TRBD2 (6 bases each). The CDR3 spans 15 residues. From germline, CDR1 is SGHTA and CDR2 FQGNSA. V was shortened by 3 bases and J by 4 bases, with 12 bases between the two germline ends.

The V and J genes are TRBV7-9 and TRBJ2-2, with 10 positions matching TRBD2. Germline trimming cut 6 bases from V and 0 bases from J; bases unmatched to any gene: 7. Germline values: CDR1 SEHNR, CDR2 FQNEAQ (reference sequence). The length of the CDR3 is 17 residues. The CDR3 region has the DNA TGTGCCAGCAGACATAGACTAGCGGGCACGAACACCGGGGAGCTGTTTTTT. Amino acid sequence: CASRHRLAGTNTGELFF.

The rearrangement joins TRBV15 to TRBJ2-1; D ambiguous. This CDR3 region has 17 residues. V dropped 1 base and J dropped 0 bases, with 13 bases sitting between them. CDR1 LNHNV and CDR2 YYDKDF come from the germline V gene (reference sequence). In DNA, the CDR3 is TGTGCCACCAGCAGAGCTGGGCAGGCTATCTCCTACAATGAGCAGTTCTTC. Protein: CATSRAGQAISYNEQFF.

This clonotype has only a few counts. The chain combines TRBV3-1 with TRBJ2-1; 9 bases align to TRBD2. Trimming at V came to 0 bases and at J to 0 bases, leaving 15 bases not matched to a gene. This CDR3 is built from 21 residues. CDR1 is LGHDT, CDR2 YNNKEL, per germline (reference sequence). CDR3 DNA sequence: TGTGCCAGCAGCCAAGAGGGACTAGCAATTCCCCCCCCAAGCTCCTACAATGAGCAGTTCTTC. Translated, it gives CASSQEGLAIPPPSSYNEQFF.

This clonotype was seen only once. CDR3 amino acids: CSASLQGGTGGSEQFF. The CDR3 DNA sequence: TGCAGTGCTAGCCTACAGGGAGGGACAGGGGGTTCTGAGCAGTTCTTC. V and J are TRBV20-1 and TRBJ2-1, with 11 bases that match TRBD1. Germline values: CDR1 DFQATT, CDR2 SNEGSKA (reference sequence). After removal of 3 bases from V and 9 bases from J, the junction contained 13 bases not matched to a gene. This CDR3 comprises 16 residues.

This clonotype is termed medium-sized. The chain recombines TRBV5-1 with TRBJ2-3, with unresolved D. Trimming removed 7 bases at V and 4 bases at J, with 28 bases between. In germline, CDR1 is SGHRS, CDR2 YFSETQ. The CDR3 is 18 amino acids. The CDR3 DNA is TGCGCCAGCCACAGAGGAGAAGTAGGTCGGGCCCGGCCAGATACGCAGTATTTT. Encoded protein: CASHRGEVGRARPDTQYF.

A single count supports this clonotype. A much larger clone is a single base away; this may be a read error. This chain links TRBV13 with TRBJ2-5; 10 bases fit TRBD1. This CDR3 has 15 residues. Germline V gene sequence: CDR1 PRHDT, CDR2 FYEKMQ (reference sequence). The CDR3 nucleotides read TGTGCCTGCAGCTTAGGGGGACAGGGGCAAGAGACCCAGTACTTC. As protein: CACSLGGQGQETQYF.

By share, this clonotype counts as medium-sized. The CDR3 here is CAISAGQGGGYTF. CDR3 DNA sequence: TGTGCCATCAGTGCCGGACAGGGCGGGGGCTACACCTTC. V is TRBV10-3 and J is TRBJ1-2, with TRBD1 matching over 8 bases. The ends lost 4 bases at V and 8 bases at J; junction bases unmatched: 6. Germline-derived CDR1 and CDR2 are ENHRY and SYGVKD. The CDR3 has 13 amino acids.

This clonotype was picked up a small number of times. This CDR3 reads CATSHPSGNSYNEQFF. CDR3 nucleotides: TGTGCCACCAGCCATCCTAGCGGGAATTCCTACAATGAGCAGTTCTTC. V usage is TRBV24-1 and J usage is TRBJ2-1; TRBD2 aligns across 9 bases. V lost 7 bases, J lost 1 base, and 7 bases stayed unmatched. The CDR3 sequence is 16 residues long. Germline V CDR1 and CDR2: KGHDR, SFDVKD.

J is TRBJ2-5 and V is TRBV15; D remains unclear. The CDR3 consists of 13 residues. The V gene lost 0 bases and the J gene lost 4 bases, with 6 bases spanning the gap. Germline V CDR1 and CDR2: LNHNV, YYDKDF (reference sequence). CDR3 amino acids: CATSRDWAETQYF. The CDR3 nucleotides are TGTGCCACCAGCAGAGATTGGGCAGAGACCCAGTACTTC.

This clonotype came up many times. The chain has TRBV19 and TRBJ2-1, with D perhaps matching TRBD1 (5 bases). The germline V gene encodes CDR1 LNHDA and CDR2 SQIVND (reference sequence). The V end was cut by 3 bases, the J end by 3 bases, with 12 bases between. This CDR3 comprises 15 residues. For the CDR3, the DNA is TGTGCCAGTAGTATGGGGCAGGTGGACTACAATGAGCAGTTCTTC. It codes for CASSMGQVDYNEQFF.

In its sample, this clonotype ranks as medium-sized. The chain joins TRBV5-1 to TRBJ1-1; weak D call: TRBD1 (6 bases). V was clipped by 0 bases and J by 2 bases, with 8 bases between them. The CDR3 totals 14 residues. Per the germline V gene, CDR1 is SGHRS and CDR2 is YFSETQ. The CDR3 coding sequence is TGCGCCAGCAGCTTGGTCAGGGGCAACACTGAAGCTTTCTTT. It translates to CASSLVRGNTEAFF.